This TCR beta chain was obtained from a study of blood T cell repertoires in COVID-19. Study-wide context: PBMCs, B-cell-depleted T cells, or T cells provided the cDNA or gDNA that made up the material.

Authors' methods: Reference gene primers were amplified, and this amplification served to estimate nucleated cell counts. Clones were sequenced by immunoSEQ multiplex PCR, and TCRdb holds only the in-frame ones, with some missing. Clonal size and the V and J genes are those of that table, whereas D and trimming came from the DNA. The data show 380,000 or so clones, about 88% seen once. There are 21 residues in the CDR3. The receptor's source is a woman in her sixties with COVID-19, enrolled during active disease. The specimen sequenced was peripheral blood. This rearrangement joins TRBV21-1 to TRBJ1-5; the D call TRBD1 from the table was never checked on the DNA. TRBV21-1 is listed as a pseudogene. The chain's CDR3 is CASSKGPGKVAGQGANQPQHF. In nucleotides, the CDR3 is TGTGCCAGCAGCAAAGGCCCGGGGAAAGTAGCCGGACAGGGGGCGAATCAGCCCCAGCATTTT.